This is a list of T cell receptor beta chains from one sample in a study of T cell changes during pregnancy in multiple sclerosis. Method: immunoSEQ multiplex PCR; TCRdb's copy keeps in-frame clones and lacks some. This sample has about 68,000 clones, with under 95% found just once. The sequencing here drew on peripheral blood, taken in the second trimester of pregnancy. Receptors were obtained from a female donor with multiple sclerosis, enrolled in a pregnancy study. CDR3s include the opening cysteine and the closing phenylalanine or tryptophan. Fields, in order: V gene, CDR3 protein.

TRBV9,CASSFRGVVTDTQYF
TRBV7-3,CASSPGLNTEAFF
TRBV7-6,CASSPRLAGADTQYF
TRBV25-1,CASQTSYTDTQYF
TRBV11-2,CASSSGTGNYEQFF
TRBV27,CASSSNLRQSEQFF
TRBV18,CASSPTGGVTEAFF
TRBV20-1,CSASTDEQYF
TRBV4-1,CASWGWDTQGEKLFF
TRBV4-2,CASSPRLAGGYEQYF
TRBV29-1,CSVERQGVQEKLFF
TRBV6-1,CASSGRWTNTGELFF
TRBV9,CASRLLPLDSLNYGYTF
TRBV9,CASSPFGGQASYEQYF
TRBV4-3,CASSQEPPGTGGTEAFF
TRBV18,CASSPLQLRHANTEAFF
TRBV5-4,CASSGGTPGLNTEAFF
TRBV10-3,CAISDPGLGPGELFF
TRBV2,CASNGHGRNTGELFF
TRBV28,CASSLVQVTDTQYF
TRBV4-1,CASTQGPSGNTIYF
TRBV6-5,CASRRRGATYEQYF
TRBV4-3,CASSQDSGDSSYEQYF
TRBV19,CASRPTTGGTTEAFF
TRBV7-2,CASSLVRAHYNSPLHF
TRBV5-3,CDKRSGREKLFF
TRBV30,CAWSVTGGAGETQYF
TRBV15,CATSRGRPGGNGGYTF
TRBV2,CASRAGLDGDTQYF
TRBV5-1,CASSLDGLNTEAFF
TRBV27,CASSGPSAREVTVATGELFF
TRBV10-1,CASSEGAHEQYF
TRBV7-6,CASSLGPGETYEQYF
TRBV6-1,CASSERSGLAGAYTDTQYF
TRBV4-3,CASSLQQSSGNTIYF
TRBV7-9,CASSLRDVGQGYEQYF
TRBV18,CASSHVTGSNTGELFF
TRBV7-3,CASSRGTGYEQYF
TRBV4-1,CASSQDGGSPRDTQYF
TRBV7-2,CASSLDRVTGELFF
TRBV14,CASSQVSRDNFEQYF
TRBV5-6,CASSRQGRSYEQYF
TRBV4-3,CASSQQTTSGGLNEQFF
TRBV29-1,CSVGTGNTEAFF
TRBV27,CASSLSARDSEKLFF